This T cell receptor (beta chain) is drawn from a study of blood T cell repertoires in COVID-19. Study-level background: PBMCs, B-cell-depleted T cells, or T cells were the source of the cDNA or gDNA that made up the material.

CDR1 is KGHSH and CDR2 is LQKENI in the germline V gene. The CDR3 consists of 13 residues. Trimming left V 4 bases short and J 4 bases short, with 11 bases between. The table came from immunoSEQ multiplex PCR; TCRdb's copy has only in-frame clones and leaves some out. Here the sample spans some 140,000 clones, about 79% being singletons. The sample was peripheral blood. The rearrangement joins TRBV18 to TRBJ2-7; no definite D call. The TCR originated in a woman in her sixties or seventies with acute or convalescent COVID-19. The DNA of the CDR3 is TGTGCCAGCTCACTTTCGACATTGTACGAGCAGTACGTC. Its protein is CASSLSTLYEQYV.